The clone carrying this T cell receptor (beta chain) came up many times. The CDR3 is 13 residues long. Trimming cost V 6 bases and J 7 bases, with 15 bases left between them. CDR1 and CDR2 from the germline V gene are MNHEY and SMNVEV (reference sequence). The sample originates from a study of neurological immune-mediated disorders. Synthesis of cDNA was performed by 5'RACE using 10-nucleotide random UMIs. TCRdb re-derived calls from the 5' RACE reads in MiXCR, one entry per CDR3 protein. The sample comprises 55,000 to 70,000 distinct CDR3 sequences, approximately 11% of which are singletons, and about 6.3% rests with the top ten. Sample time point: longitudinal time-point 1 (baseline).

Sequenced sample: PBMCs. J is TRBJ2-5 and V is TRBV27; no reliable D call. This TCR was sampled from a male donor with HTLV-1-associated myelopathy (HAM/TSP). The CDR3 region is CASSSSLLGTQYF. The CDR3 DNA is TGTGCCAGCAGCTCCAGCCTGCTGGGGACCCAGTACTTC.